This T cell receptor (beta chain) is drawn from a study of CD8 T cells in ankylosing spondylitis. Study-level results: Ankylosing spondylitis blood seemed to carry a telltale TCR beta motif made of eight or nine highly homologous variants. Reportedly, disease-linked clones are significantly enriched in ankylosing spondylitis patients' matched synovial fluid. Some of these motif variants have turned up before, in reports on reactive arthritis synovial fluid and blood.

This clonotype was seen only a few times. As yet, its antigen is unknown. TCRdb reprocessed the 5' RACE reads via MiXCR and lists one record per CDR3 protein. This sample yields approximately 540,000 distinct CDR3 sequences, of which more than 9.5% are seen a single time; 6.8% belongs to the top ten. The clonotype was recovered from a male donor with ankylosing spondylitis. The sample consisted of blood, either unsorted or a sorted T cell fraction (not recorded which).

DNA for the CDR3: TGTGCCAGCACCGGGGTCGTTTGGGATACGCAGTATTTT. Its protein product is CASTGVVWDTQYF. The chain carries TRBV12-3 or TRBV12-4 and TRBJ2-3, with D possibly TRBD2 on 5 matching bases. The CDR3 consists of 13 residues. Trimming left V 7 bases short and J 6 bases short, with 14 bases between.